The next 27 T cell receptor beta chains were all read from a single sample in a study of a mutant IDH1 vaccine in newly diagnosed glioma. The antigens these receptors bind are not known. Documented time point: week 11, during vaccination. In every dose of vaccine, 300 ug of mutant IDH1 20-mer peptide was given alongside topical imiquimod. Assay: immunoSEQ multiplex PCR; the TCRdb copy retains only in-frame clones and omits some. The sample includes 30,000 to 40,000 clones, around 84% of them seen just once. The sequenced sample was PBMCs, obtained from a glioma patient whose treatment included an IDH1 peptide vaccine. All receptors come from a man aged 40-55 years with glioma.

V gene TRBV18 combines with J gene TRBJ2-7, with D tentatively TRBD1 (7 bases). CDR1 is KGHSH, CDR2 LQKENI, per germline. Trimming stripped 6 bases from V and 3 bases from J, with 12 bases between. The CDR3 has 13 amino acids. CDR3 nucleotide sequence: TGTGCCAGCTCTCGCCAGGGGGGCTACGAGCAGTACTTC. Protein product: CASSRQGGYEQYF.

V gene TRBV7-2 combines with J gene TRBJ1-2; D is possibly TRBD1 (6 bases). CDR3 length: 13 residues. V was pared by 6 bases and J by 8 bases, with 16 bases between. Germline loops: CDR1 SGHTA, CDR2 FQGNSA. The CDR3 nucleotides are TGTGCCAGCAGTTACACAGGGACAAGCGGCTACACCTTC. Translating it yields CASSYTGTSGYTF. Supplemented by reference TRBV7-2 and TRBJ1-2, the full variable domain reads GAGVSQSPSNKVTEKGKDVELRCDPISGHTALYWYRQSLGQGLEFLIYFQGNSAPDKSGLPSDRFSAERTGGSVSTLTIQRTQQEDSAVYLCASSYTGTSGYTFGSGTRLTVV.

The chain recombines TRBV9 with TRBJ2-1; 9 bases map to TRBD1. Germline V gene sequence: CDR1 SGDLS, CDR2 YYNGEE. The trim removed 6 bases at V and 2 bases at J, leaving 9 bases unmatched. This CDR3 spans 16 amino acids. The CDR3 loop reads CASTRQGGGTYNEQFF. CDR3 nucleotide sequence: TGTGCCAGCACCCGACAGGGGGGAGGGACCTACAATGAGCAGTTCTTC. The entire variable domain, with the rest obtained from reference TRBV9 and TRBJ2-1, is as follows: DSGVTQTPKHLITATGQRVTLRCSPRSGDLSVYWYQQSLDQGLQFLIQYYNGEERAKGNILERFSAQQFPDLHSELNLSSLELGDSALYFCASTRQGGGTYNEQFFGPGTRLTVL.

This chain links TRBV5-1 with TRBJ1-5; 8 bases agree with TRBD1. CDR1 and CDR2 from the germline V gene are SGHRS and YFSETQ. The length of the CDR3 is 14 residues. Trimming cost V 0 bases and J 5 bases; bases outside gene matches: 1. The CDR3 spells CASSLGQGHQPQHF. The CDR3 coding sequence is TGCGCCAGCAGCTTGGGACAGGGGCATCAGCCCCAGCATTTT. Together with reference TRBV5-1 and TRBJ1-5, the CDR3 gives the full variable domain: KAGVTQTPRYLIKTRGQQVTLSCSPISGHRSVSWYQQTPGQGLQFLFEYFSETQRNKGNFPGRFSGRQFSNSRSEMNVSTLELGDSALYLCASSLGQGHQPQHFGDGTRLSIL.

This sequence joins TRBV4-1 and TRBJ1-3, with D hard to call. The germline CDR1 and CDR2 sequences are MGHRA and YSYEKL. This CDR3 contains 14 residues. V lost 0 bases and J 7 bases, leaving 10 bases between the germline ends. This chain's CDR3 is CASSQEGSENTIYF. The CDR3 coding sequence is TGCGCCAGCAGCCAAGAAGGCTCCGAGAACACCATATATTTT.

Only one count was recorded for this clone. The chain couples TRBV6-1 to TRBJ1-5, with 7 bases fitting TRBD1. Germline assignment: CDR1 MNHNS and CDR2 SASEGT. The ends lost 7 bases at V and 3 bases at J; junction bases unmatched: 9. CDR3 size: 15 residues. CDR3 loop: CASINRGMDNQPQHF. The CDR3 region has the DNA TGTGCCAGCATTAACAGGGGCATGGACAATCAGCCCCAGCATTTT.

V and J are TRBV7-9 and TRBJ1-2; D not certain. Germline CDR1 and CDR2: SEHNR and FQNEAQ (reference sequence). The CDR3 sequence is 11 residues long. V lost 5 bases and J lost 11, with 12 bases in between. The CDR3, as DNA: TGTGCCAGCAGCCCAAATTTGGGGTACACCTTC. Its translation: CASSPNLGYTF.

The CDR3 protein is CASSSKGRTEAFF. As DNA, the CDR3 is TGTGCCAGCAGTTCGAAGGGTAGGACTGAAGCTTTCTTT. This chain uses TRBV27 with TRBJ1-1, with unresolved D. The CDR3 contains 13 residues. Deletions cut 4 bases from V and 5 bases from J, with 11 bases between. Germline V lookup: CDR1 MNHEY, CDR2 SMNVEV (reference sequence).

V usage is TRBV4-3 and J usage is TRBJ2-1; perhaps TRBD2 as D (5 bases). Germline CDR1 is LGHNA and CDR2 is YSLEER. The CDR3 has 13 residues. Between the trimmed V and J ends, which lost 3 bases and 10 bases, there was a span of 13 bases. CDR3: CASSHGLEVEQFF. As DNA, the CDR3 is TGCGCCAGCAGCCATGGGTTGGAGGTGGAGCAGTTCTTC.

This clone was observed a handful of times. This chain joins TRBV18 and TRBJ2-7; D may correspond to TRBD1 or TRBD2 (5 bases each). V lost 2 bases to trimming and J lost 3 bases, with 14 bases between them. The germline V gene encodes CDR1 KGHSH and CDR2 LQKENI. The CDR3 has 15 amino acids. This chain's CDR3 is CASSPEGRRLYEQYF. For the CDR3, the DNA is TGTGCCAGCTCACCAGAGGGACGCCGGCTCTACGAGCAGTACTTC.

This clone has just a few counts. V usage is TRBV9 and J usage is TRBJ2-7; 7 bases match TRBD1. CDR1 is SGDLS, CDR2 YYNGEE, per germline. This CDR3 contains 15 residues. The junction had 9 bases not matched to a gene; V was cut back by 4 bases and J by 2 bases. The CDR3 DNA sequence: TGTGCCAGCAGCCCTGGTAGGGGACAGACCTACGAGCAGTACTTC. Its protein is CASSPGRGQTYEQYF.

The CDR3 DNA is TGCGCCAGCAGCTTGGAGGTGGGTGAAGCTTTCTTT. This translates into CASSLEVGEAFF. The chain carries TRBV5-1 and TRBJ1-1; unclear D gene. The CDR3 totals 12 residues. Germline CDR1 is SGHRS and CDR2 is YFSETQ. The V gene lost 0 bases and the J gene lost 7 bases, with 7 bases spanning the gap.

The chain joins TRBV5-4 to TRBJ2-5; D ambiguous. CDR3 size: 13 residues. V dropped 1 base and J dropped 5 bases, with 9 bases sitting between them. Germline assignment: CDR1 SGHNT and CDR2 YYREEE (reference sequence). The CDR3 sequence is CASSLYAIETQYF. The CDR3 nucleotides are TGTGCCAGCAGCTTGTATGCTATCGAGACCCAGTACTTC.

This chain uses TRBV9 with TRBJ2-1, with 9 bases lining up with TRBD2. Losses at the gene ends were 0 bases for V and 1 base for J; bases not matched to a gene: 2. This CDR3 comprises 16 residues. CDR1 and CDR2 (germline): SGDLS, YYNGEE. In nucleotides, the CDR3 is TGTGCCAGCAGCGTAGTTAGCGGGAGTTCCTACAATGAGCAGTTCTTC. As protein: CASSVVSGSSYNEQFF.

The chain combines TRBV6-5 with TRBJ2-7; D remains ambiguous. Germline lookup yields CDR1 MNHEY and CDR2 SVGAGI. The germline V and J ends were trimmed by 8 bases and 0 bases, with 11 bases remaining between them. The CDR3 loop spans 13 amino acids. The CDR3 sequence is CASVAWGSYEQYF. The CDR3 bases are TGTGCCAGCGTGGCGTGGGGCTCCTACGAGCAGTACTTC.

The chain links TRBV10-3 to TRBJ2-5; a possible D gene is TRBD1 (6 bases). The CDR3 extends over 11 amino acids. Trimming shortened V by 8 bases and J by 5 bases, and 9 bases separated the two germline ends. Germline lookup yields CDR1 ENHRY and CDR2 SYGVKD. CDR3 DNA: TGTGCCATCGGTCAGGGGGAGACCCAGTACTTC. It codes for CAIGQGETQYF.

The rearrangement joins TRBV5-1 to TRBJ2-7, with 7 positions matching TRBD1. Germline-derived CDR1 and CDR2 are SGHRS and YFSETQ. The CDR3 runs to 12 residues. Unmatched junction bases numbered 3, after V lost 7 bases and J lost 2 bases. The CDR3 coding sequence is TGCGCCAGCCGGGACAGTACCTACGAGCAGTACTTC. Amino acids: CASRDSTYEQYF. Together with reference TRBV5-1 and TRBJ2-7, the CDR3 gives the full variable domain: KAGVTQTPRYLIKTRGQQVTLSCSPISGHRSVSWYQQTPGQGLQFLFEYFSETQRNKGNFPGRFSGRQFSNSRSEMNVSTLELGDSALYLCASRDSTYEQYFGPGTRLTVT.

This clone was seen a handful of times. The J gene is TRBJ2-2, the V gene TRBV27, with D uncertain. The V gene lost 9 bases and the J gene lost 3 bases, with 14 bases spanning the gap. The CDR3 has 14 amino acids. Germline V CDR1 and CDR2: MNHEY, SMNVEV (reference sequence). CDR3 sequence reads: CASIRAPYTGELFF. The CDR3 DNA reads TGTGCCAGTATTAGGGCCCCATACACCGGGGAGCTGTTTTTT.

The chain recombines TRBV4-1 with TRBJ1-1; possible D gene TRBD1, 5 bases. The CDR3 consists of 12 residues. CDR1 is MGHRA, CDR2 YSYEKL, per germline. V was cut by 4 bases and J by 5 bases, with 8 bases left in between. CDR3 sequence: CASSRGKTEAFF. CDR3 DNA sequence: TGCGCCAGCAGCCGGGGGAAGACTGAAGCTTTCTTT.

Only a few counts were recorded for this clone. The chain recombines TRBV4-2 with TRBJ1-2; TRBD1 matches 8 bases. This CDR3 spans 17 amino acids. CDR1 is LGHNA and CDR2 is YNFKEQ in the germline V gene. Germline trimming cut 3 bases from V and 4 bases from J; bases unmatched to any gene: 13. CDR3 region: CASSQDGPGQGFYGYTF. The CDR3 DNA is TGTGCCAGCAGCCAGGATGGGCCCGGACAGGGTTTCTATGGCTACACCTTC.

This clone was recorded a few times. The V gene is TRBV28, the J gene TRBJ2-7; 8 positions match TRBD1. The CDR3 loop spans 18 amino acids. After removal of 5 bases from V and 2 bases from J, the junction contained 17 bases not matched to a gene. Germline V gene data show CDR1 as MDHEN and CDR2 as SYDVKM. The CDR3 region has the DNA TGTGCCAGCAGTCCCCCCCGCTACCTTGGACAGGGTACCTACGAGCAGTACTTC. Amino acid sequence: CASSPPRYLGQGTYEQYF.

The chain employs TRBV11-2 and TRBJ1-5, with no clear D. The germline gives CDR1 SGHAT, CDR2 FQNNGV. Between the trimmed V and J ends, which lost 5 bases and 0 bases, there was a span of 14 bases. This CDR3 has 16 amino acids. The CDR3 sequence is CASSSWTEPSNQPQHF. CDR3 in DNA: TGTGCCAGCAGCAGCTGGACCGAACCTAGCAATCAGCCCCAGCATTTT.

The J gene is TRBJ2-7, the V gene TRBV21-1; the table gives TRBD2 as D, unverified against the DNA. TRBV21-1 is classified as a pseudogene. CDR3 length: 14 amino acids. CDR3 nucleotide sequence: TGTGCCAGCAGCAACAAGCGAGACTCCTACGAGCAGTACTTC. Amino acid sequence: CASSNKRDSYEQYF.

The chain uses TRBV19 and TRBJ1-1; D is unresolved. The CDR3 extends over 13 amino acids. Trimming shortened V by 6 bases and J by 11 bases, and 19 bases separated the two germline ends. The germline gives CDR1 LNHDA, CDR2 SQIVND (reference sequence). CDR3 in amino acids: CASRPATVRRAFF. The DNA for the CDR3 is TGTGCCAGTAGACCGGCAACAGTTCGGCGGGCTTTCTTT.

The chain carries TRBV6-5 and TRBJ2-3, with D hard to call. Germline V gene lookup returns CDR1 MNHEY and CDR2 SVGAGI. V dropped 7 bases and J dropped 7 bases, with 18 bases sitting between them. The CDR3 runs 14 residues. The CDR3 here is CASNTGRLGNTQYF. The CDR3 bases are TGTGCCAGCAATACCGGCAGGCTTGGAAATACGCAGTATTTT.

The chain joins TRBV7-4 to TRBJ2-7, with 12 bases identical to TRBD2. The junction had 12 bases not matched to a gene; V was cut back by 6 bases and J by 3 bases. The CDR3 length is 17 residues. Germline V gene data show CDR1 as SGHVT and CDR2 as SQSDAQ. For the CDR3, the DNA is TGTGCCAGCAGTATGGGACTAGCGGGCCCCAAGGTCTACGAGCAGTACTTC. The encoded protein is CASSMGLAGPKVYEQYF.

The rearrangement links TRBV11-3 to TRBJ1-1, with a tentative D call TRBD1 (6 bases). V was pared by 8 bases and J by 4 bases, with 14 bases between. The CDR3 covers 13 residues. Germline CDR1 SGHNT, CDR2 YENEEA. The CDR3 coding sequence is TGTGCCAGCGCGGCAGGGGAGAGCACTGAAGCTTTCTTT. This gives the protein CASAAGESTEAFF. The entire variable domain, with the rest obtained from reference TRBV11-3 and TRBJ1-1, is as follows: EAGVVQSPRYKIIEKKQPVAFWCNPISGHNTLYWYLQNLGQGPELLIRYENEEAVDDSQLPKDRFSAERLKGVDSTLKIQPAELGDSAVYLCASAAGESTEAFFGQGTRLTVV.